This passage covers 7 T cell receptor beta chains from one sample sequenced in a study of T cell changes during pregnancy in multiple sclerosis. Here immunoSEQ multiplex PCR was the method, and the copy in TCRdb shows in-frame clones only, minus some. The sample gives 35,000 to 50,000 clones, 91% of which show up once; roughly 0.45% is in the top ten. Source: CD4+ T cells from peripheral blood mononuclear cells, taken in the third trimester of pregnancy. These receptors were collected from a female donor in good health, enrolled as a control in a pregnancy study.

The V call is TRBV2, the J call TRBJ1-2; 8 nucleotides match TRBD1. This CDR3 contains 15 residues. The germline V gene encodes CDR1 SNHLY and CDR2 FYNNEI. Trimming cost V 6 bases and J 8 bases; bases outside gene matches: 14. The CDR3 sequence: CASRLDRATSIGYTF. The CDR3 DNA sequence: TGTGCCAGCAGACTGGACAGGGCTACCTCTATAGGCTACACCTTC. Filled out from reference TRBV2 and TRBJ1-2, the complete variable domain reads EPEVTQTPSHQVTQMGQEVILRCVPISNHLYFYWYRQILGQKVEFLVSFYNNEISEKSEIFDDQFSVERPDGSNFTLKIRSTKLEDSAMYFCASRLDRATSIGYTFGSGTRLTVV.

The CDR3 coding sequence is TGTGCTAGTGGTTTGCGGGGAAATGAGCAGTTCTTC. Translating gives CASGLRGNEQFF. The rearrangement links TRBV12-5 to TRBJ2-1; a possible D gene is TRBD2 (5 bases). Germline V lookup: CDR1 LGHNT, CDR2 FRNRAP. The CDR3 runs to 12 residues. Trimming took off 2 bases at V and 7 bases at J, with 6 bases between the two ends.

Only one count was recorded for this clone. This chain uses TRBV7-9 with TRBJ1-4; D ambiguous. Germline V lookup: CDR1 SEHNR, CDR2 FQNEAQ (reference sequence). V was pared by 1 base and J by 10 bases, with 13 bases between. The CDR3 consists of 14 residues. CDR3 region: CASSLDVNLAKLFF. DNA of the CDR3: TGTGCCAGCAGCTTAGACGTGAATTTGGCAAAACTGTTTTTT.

V usage is TRBV5-1 and J usage is TRBJ2-2; 12 nucleotides align to TRBD1. V lost 7 bases to trimming and J lost 6 bases; unmatched junction nucleotides: 7. This CDR3 region has 15 residues. Germline CDR1 and CDR2: SGHRS and YFSETQ. The CDR3 nucleotides are TGCGCCAGCCGGCCGGGACAGGGGGCTTCCGGGGAGCTGTTTTTT. It specifies CASRPGQGASGELFF.

This chain joins TRBV4-2 and TRBJ1-2; D call uncertain. The CDR3 sequence is 13 residues long. V dropped 1 base and J dropped 5 bases, with 8 bases sitting between them. Germline V lookup: CDR1 LGHNA, CDR2 YNFKEQ. In nucleotides, the CDR3 is TGTGCCAGCAGCCAAGGCTTGGAGTATGGCTACACCTTC. Amino acids: CASSQGLEYGYTF.

The genes are TRBV6-5 and TRBJ2-7; maybe TRBD2 (7 bases). V dropped 0 bases and J dropped 4 bases, with 16 bases sitting between them. The CDR3 loop spans 16 amino acids. Per germline, CDR1 MNHEY and CDR2 SVGAGI. The CDR3 protein is CASSYSGAGVMYEQYF. As DNA, the CDR3 is TGTGCCAGCAGTTACTCGGGGGCGGGGGTTATGTACGAGCAGTACTTC.

This clone is a singleton in its sample. The chain links TRBV20-1 to TRBJ2-5; the D gene is possibly TRBD2 (6 bases). V was clipped by 7 bases and J by 8 bases, with 14 bases between them. The CDR3 sequence is 11 residues long. CDR1 and CDR2 (germline): DFQATT, SNEGSKA (reference sequence). CDR3 amino acids: CSGEEGPTQYF. CDR3 nucleotides: TGCAGTGGCGAGGAGGGGCCAACCCAGTACTTC.